Reported below is one TCR beta chain. No antigen is known for it. It has no much larger one-base neighbor in the sample; base qualities were not kept. This specimen belongs to a study of shared clonotypes between healthy human individuals (TCRdb year 2020). Context from the whole study: The cohort included a few men and a couple of women between 18 and 49 years of age. Per donor, three plates each were used for CD4 naive and CD4 memory, two for CD8 naive, and one for CD8 memory. Between about 0.85 and 8.9 billion PBMCs per donor were obtained by leukapheresis. To increase sequencing depth and limit assay-specific biases, different laboratories used diverse techniques to prepare libraries and sequence TCR repertoires. Blood TCR repertoires of about 5 healthy adults were deeply sequenced to estimate repertoire size and the extent of clonotype sharing between individuals.

Using the deep immunoSEQ assay, multiplex PCR amplified TCR CDR3 regions from genomic DNA. Extracted genomic DNA from each cell subset was distributed evenly across all wells of several immunoSEQ 96-well plates, and each plate was treated as a replicate. Each replicate PCR for sorted subsets received about 200 ng genomic DNA, equal to tens of thousands of T cell genomes. Purified libraries were measured with a Qubit 3.0 fluorometer, size-checked on a Bioanalyzer 2100, and measured again with the KAPA Library Quantification kit. A separate single-read 150-cycle Illumina NextSeq 550 flow cell was used to sequence each immunoSEQ 96-well plate. The study's own analysis went as follows. The immunoSEQ output contained only junctional sequences without quality scores, so filtering could not match that applied to full-length reads. Sequences were annotated with PyIR, a Python wrapper for IgBLAST v1.9, using IMGT germline references to assign V/J genes and CDR3. Reads were removed for weak V/J assignments (E-value above 1e-6), missing CDR3, stop codons, out-of-frame junctions, or ambiguous translated residues. V3J clonotypes were defined as sequences sharing the same inferred V gene, J gene, and CDR3 amino acid sequence. Percentage overlap between repertoires was calculated by dividing the number of shared unique clonotypes by the size of the smaller repertoire. Repertoire richness was assessed with RTK rarefaction, the Chao1 estimator, and Recon v2.1 estimates of unobserved clonotypes. For all TCRbeta clonotypes obtained by the gDNA method from a few donors, generation probabilities were computed with OLGA. TCRdb stores this immuneACCESS table with in-frame sequences only. Part of the clones is absent; in the studies checked, under half of the shortfall reflects unresolved V genes, and no reason is known for the rest. V, J and clone size were drawn from that table, and D and trimming were deduced from the DNA. Here the sample has around 700,000 clones; less than 80% occur a single time. The ten largest clones capture less than 2% of the sample.

Donors were healthy HIV-negative adults with no recently reported acute infections or vaccinations. Only Caucasian adults living in Nashville, Tennessee, USA were represented among the donors. CD4+ T cells were enriched by magnetic negative selection; naive cells were then positively selected on CD45RA, and the negative fraction formed the memory subset. Blood was collected by leukapheresis, and PBMCs were isolated by Ficoll-Histopaque density gradient centrifugation and then cryopreserved in liquid nitrogen vapor phase. Purity and quantity of every magnetically sorted T cell population were checked by analytical flow cytometry. From each sorted fraction, genomic DNA was isolated and quantified by UV absorbance on a Nanodrop 2000c. Here is what the overall study found, with its caveats: The small number of donors limited the genetic and exposure-history diversity represented. Only blood was sampled, and tissue TCR repertoires likely differ from those in blood. Rarefaction of sorted-subset datasets indicated incomplete sequencing despite the large sequencing depth. Pairwise subsampling led to the expectation that sequencing depth would affect the degree of clonotype sharing among donors. Naive subsets generally had larger estimated clonotype richness than memory subsets did. Compared with non-shared clonotypes, the clonotypes found in all four sorted-subset donors had higher generation probabilities. When a few donors were compared, the shared fraction of clonotypes was about 5.5% for naive CD4, 3.5% to 4% for naive CD8, 2.3% for memory CD4, and 0.4% for memory CD8.

The receptor was isolated from a woman in her 30s in good health. What was sequenced was memory CD4+ T cells sorted from blood. Per the publication, the cell subset or site label means: CD45RA-negative fraction.

The CDR3 has the sequence CASSVAGGWGTEAFF. The sequence in DNA is TGTGCCAGCAGCGTAGCTGGGGGTTGGGGCACTGAAGCTTTCTTT. The sequence links TRBV9 to TRBJ1-1; 5 matching bases give a weak D call of TRBD1. As encoded in the germline V gene, CDR1 is SGDLS while CDR2 is YYNGEE. The junction shows trimming of 0 bases on V and 4 bases on J, plus 13 bases between the germline ends. The CDR3 measures 15 amino acids from cysteine to phenylalanine. Of the read, only the CDR3 DNA is kept; its 45 bases are in frame from base 1. Beyond the CDR3, the reference TRBV9 and TRBJ1-1 genes provide the residues; the full variable domain reads: DSGVTQTPKHLITATGQRVTLRCSPRSGDLSVYWYQQSLDQGLQFLIQYYNGEERAKGNILERFSAQQFPDLHSELNLSSLELGDSALYFCASSVAGGWGTEAFFGQGTRLTVV.